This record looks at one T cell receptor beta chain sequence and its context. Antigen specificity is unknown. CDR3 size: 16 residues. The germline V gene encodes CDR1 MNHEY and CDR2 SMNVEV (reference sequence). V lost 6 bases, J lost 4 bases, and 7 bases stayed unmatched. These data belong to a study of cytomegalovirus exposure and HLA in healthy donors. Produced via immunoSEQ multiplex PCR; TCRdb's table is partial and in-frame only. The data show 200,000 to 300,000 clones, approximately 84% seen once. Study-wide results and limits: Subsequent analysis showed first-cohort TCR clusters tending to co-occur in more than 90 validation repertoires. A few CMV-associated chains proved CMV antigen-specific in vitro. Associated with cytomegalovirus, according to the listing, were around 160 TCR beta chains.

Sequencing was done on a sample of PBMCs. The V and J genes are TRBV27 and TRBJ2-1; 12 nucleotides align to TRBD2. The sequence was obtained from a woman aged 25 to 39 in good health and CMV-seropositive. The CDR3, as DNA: TGTGCCAGCAGCTTCGGACTAGCGGGAAGATACAATGAGCAGTTCTTC. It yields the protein CASSFGLAGRYNEQFF.